The rows below give T cell receptor beta chains drawn from one sample of a study of blood T cell repertoires in COVID-19. The assay was immunoSEQ multiplex PCR, and TCRdb's table has in-frame clones only and misses some. The sample contains roughly 230,000 clones, 81% of which appear only once. The sequenced sample consisted of peripheral blood. All receptors come from a woman aged 80 or over with acute or convalescent COVID-19. Both conserved end residues are part of each CDR3. D genes are given only for firm matches. Clone size is not always given. Where it is, it says once, few, many or a class for expanded clones.

abundance	d_gene	v_gene	j_gene	CDR3nt	CDR3aa
-	-	TRBV6-5	TRBJ1-1	TGTGCCAGCAGTCGCTCGGTGTTGGCTGAAGCTTTCTTT	CASSRSVLAEAFF
few	-	TRBV5-1	TRBJ1-2	TGCGCCAGCAGCTTGTCGCCCTCAGTTAACTATGGCTACACCTTC	CASSLSPSVNYGYTF
-	TRBD1	TRBV18	TRBJ1-4	TGTGCCAGCTCACCAACCCACGGACAGGGGAATGAAAAACTGTTTTTT	CASSPTHGQGNEKLFF
-	-	TRBV6-5	TRBJ2-7	TGTGCCAGCAGCTCTTTCTCCTACGAGCAGTACTTC	CASSSFSYEQYF
few	TRBD1	TRBV5-1	TRBJ1-5	TGCGCCAGCAGCTTACAGGGGGGCAATCAGCCCCAGCATTTT	CASSLQGGNQPQHF
-	TRBD1	TRBV19	TRBJ2-2	TGTGCCAGTAGTATACTGGGCCCTGGGGACAGGGGGTCTCCCTCGCATAACGGGGAGCTGTTTTTT	CASSILGPGDRGSPSHNGELFF
-	TRBD2	TRBV5-6	TRBJ2-3	TGTGCCAGCAGCTCGATTAGCGGGATAAGGGCAGATACGCAGTATTTT	CASSSISGIRADTQYF
-	TRBD2	TRBV6-5	TRBJ2-7	TGTGCCAGCAGTTACGGGCTAGCGGGAGGGGTCGAGCAGTACTTC	CASSYGLAGGVEQYF
-	-	TRBV24-1	TRBJ1-2	TGTGCCACCAGAAAAAGAAAGACAGCCACTTTTAACTATGGCTACACCTTC	CATRKRKTATFNYGYTF
-	-	TRBV5-1	TRBJ1-6	TGCGCCAGCAGCTTGGGGGACTTTAACTATAATTCACCCCTCCACTTT	CASSLGDFNYNSPLHF
-	TRBD1	TRBV7-2	TRBJ1-1	TGTGCCAGCAGCTTAGTAATGGGAGGGACAGGGTATGAAGCTTTCTTT	CASSLVMGGTGYEAFF
-	TRBD1	TRBV2	TRBJ1-6	TGTGCCAGCAGTGGGGGACAGCTTAATTCACCCCTCCACTTT	CASSGGQLNSPLHF
-	-	TRBV2	TRBJ2-4	TGTGCCAGCAGAGACCCACTTCGGGGAAACATTCAGTACTTC	CASRDPLRGNIQYF
once	-	TRBV30	TRBJ1-5	TGTGCCTGGAGTGGACGACTGGGCAATCAGCCCCAGCATTTT	CAWSGRLGNQPQHF
-	-	TRBV19	TRBJ2-2	TGTGCCAGTGACATCGACGGCAACTCCGGGGAGCTGTTTTTT	CASDIDGNSGELFF
-	TRBD2	TRBV29-1	TRBJ2-1	TGCAGCGTTGAAGGGGTAGCGGGAGGTGAGCAGTTCTTC	CSVEGVAGGEQFF
-	-	TRBV6-5	TRBJ1-6	TGTGCCAGCAGTTCCACGACAGGCCAGGGGCCCCTCCACTTT	CASSSTTGQGPLHF
-	-	TRBV5-1	TRBJ1-1	TGCGCCAGCAGCTTGGTGGCGGAGATGAACACTGAAGCTTTCTTT	CASSLVAEMNTEAFF
-	TRBD2	TRBV7-2	TRBJ2-3	TGTGCCAGCAGCTTAGGGAGCGGGAGGGCAGATACGCAGTATTTT	CASSLGSGRADTQYF
-	TRBD2	TRBV19	TRBJ2-7	TGTGCCAGTAGTATACCCAGCGGGGGGACCTACGAGCAGTACTTC	CASSIPSGGTYEQYF
few	TRBD2	TRBV7-7	TRBJ2-1	TGTGCCAGCAGCTTAGGGGGTAGCGGGAAATACAATGAGCAGTTCTTC	CASSLGGSGKYNEQFF
-	TRBD1	TRBV6-5	TRBJ2-7	TGTGCCAGCAGTTTGGACAGGGTCGACGAGCAGTACTTC	CASSLDRVDEQYF
-	-	TRBV6-5	TRBJ1-1	TGTGCCAGCAGTTACTACGAATGGACAGCCGAAGCTTTCTTT	CASSYYEWTAEAFF